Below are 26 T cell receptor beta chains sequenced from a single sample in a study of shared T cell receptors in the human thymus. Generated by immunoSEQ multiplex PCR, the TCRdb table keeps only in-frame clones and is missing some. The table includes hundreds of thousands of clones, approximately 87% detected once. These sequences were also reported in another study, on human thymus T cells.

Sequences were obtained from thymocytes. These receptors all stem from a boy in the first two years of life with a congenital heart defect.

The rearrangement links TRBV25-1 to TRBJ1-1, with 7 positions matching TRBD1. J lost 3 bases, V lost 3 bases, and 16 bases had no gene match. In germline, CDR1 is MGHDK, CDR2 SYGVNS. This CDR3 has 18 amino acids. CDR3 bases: TGTGCCAGCAGTGACGCTCCACTCAGGGGGGCTTCGTACACTGAAGCTTTCTTT. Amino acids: CASSDAPLRGASYTEAFF.

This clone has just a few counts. The CDR3 region has the DNA TGTGCCAGTAGTATGGCTTCCCAACAATCTAGCGCGAAGAGCTCCTACAATGAGCAGTTCTTC. Encoded protein: CASSMASQQSSAKSSYNEQFF. The genes are TRBV19 and TRBJ2-1; D is possibly TRBD2 (6 bases). Germline CDR1 reads LNHDA; CDR2 reads SQIVND (reference sequence). V shed 3 bases and J shed 0 bases, with 27 bases lying between them. The CDR3 has 21 amino acids. Complete variable domain (other parts from reference TRBV19 and TRBJ2-1): DGGITQSPKYLFRKEGQNVTLSCEQNLNHDAMYWYRQDPGQGLRLIYYSQIVNDFQKGDIAEGYSVSREKKESFPLTVTSAQKNPTAFYLCASSMASQQSSAKSSYNEQFFGPGTRLTVL.

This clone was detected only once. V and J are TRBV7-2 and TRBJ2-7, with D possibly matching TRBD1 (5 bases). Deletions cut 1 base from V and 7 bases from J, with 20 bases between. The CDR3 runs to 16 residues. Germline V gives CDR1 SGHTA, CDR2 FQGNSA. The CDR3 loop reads CASSLVFVGAVVEQYF. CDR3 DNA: TGTGCCAGCAGCTTAGTTTTCGTTGGGGCGGTCGTGGAGCAGTACTTC.

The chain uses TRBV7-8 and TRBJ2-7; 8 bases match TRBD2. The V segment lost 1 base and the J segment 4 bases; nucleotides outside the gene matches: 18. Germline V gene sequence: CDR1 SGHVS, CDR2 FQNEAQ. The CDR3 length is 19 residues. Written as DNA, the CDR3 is TGTGCCAGCAGCTTAGAGCCCGCTCGGGCAGCGGGGGAAAGATACGAGCAGTACTTC. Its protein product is CASSLEPARAAGERYEQYF.

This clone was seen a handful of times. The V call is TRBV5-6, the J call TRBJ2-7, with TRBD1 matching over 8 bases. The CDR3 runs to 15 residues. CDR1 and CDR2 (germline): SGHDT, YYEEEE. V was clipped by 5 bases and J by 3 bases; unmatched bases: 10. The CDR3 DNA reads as TGTGCCAGCAGTCAAAAAGACAGGGGAAACTACGAGCAGTACTTC. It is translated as CASSQKDRGNYEQYF.

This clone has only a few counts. The CDR3 is CASKGGEEQYF. CDR3 nucleotides: TGTGCCAGCAAGGGCGGGGAAGAGCAGTACTTC. The genes are TRBV19 and TRBJ2-7; possible D gene TRBD2, 6 bases. The CDR3 spans 11 residues. V was shortened by 9 bases and J by 7 bases, with 13 bases between the two germline ends. Germline lookup yields CDR1 LNHDA and CDR2 SQIVND (reference sequence).

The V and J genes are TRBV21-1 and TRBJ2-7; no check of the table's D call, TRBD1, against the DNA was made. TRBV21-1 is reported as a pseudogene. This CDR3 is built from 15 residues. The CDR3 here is CASSIRQRSSYEQYF. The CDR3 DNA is TGTGCCAGCAGCATCAGACAGCGAAGCTCCTACGAGCAGTACTTC.

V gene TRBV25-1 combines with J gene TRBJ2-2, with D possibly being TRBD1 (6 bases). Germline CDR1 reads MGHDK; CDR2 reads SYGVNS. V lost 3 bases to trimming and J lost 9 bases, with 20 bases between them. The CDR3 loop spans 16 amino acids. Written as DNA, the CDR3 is TGTGCCAGCAGTGATCCTGATGGGGGCACGCATCGGGAGCTGTTTTTT. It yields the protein CASSDPDGGTHRELFF.

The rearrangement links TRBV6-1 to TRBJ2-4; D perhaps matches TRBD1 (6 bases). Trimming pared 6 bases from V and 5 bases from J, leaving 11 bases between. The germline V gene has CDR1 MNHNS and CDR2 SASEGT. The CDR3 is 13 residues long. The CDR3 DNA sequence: TGTGCCAGCAGGACAGGTGGGGAAAACATTCAGTACTTC. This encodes CASRTGGENIQYF.

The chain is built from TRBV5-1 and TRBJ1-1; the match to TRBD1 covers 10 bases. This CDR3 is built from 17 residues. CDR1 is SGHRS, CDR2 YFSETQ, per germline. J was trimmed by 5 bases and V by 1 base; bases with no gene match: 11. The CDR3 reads CASSLKGTGDHGTEAFF. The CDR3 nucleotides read TGCGCCAGCAGCTTGAAGGGGACAGGGGACCATGGAACTGAAGCTTTCTTT.

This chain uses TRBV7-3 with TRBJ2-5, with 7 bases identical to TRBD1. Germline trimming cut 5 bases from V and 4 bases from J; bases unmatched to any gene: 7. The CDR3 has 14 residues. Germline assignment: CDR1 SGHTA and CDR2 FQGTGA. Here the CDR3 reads CASSLTGSRETQYF. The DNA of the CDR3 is TGTGCCAGCAGCCTGACAGGGTCAAGAGAGACCCAGTACTTC.

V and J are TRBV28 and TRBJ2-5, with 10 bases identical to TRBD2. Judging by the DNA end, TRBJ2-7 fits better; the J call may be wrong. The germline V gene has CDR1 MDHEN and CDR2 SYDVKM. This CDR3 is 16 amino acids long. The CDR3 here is CASSQAGTSEDYEQYF. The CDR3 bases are TGTGCCAGCAGCCAAGCTGGGACTAGCGAAGACTACGAGCAGTACTTC.

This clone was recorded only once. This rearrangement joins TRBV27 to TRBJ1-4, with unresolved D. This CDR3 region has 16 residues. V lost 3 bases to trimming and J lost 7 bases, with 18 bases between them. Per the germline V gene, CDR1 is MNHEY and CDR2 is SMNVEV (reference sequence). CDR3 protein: CASSFLGGKRGEKLFF. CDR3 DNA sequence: TGTGCCAGCAGTTTCCTTGGCGGGAAACGTGGTGAAAAACTGTTTTTT. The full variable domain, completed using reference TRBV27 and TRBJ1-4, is EAQVTQNPRYLITVTGKKLTVTCSQNMNHEYMSWYRQDPGLGLRQIYYSMNVEVTDKGDVPEGYKVSRKEKRNFPLILESPSPNQTSLYFCASSFLGGKRGEKLFFGSGTQLSVL.

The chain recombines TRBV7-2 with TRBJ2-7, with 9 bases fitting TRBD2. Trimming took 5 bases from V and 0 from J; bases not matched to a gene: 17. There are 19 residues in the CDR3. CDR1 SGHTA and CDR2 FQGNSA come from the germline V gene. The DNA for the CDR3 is TGTGCCAGCAGCCCGAGGCGGGGGGGGGTGTTTCGCAACTCCTACGAGCAGTACTTC. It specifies CASSPRRGGVFRNSYEQYF.

This CDR3 reads CASSRNNLEAFF. In nucleotides, the CDR3 is TGTGCCAGCAGCCGAAACAACCTCGAAGCTTTCTTT. The rearrangement joins TRBV9 to TRBJ1-1, with D hard to call. Trimming took 4 bases from V and 8 from J, leaving 12 bases between them. The CDR3 sequence is 12 residues long. CDR1 is SGDLS and CDR2 is YYNGEE in the germline V gene.

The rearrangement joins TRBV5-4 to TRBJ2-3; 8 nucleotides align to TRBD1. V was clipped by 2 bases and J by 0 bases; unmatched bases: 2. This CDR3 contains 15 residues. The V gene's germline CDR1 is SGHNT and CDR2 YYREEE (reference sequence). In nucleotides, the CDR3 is TGTGCCAGCAGCTTTGGGACAGGTAGCACAGATACGCAGTATTTT. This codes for CASSFGTGSTDTQYF.

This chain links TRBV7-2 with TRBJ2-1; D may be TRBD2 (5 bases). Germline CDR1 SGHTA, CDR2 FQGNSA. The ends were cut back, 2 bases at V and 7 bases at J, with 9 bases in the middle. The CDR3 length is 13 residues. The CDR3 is CASSLSRVNEQFF. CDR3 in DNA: TGTGCCAGCAGCTTATCGAGGGTAAATGAGCAGTTCTTC.

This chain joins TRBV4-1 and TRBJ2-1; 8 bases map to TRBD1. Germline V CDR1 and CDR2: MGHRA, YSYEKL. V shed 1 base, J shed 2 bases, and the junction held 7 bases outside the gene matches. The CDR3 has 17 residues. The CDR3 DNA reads TGCGCCAGCAGCCAAGTTTGGGGGACAGGTCCCTACAATGAGCAGTTCTTC. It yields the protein CASSQVWGTGPYNEQFF.

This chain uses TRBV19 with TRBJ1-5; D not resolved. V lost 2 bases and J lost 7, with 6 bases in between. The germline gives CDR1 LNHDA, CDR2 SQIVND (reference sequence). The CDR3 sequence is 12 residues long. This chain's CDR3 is CASSIFAQPQHF. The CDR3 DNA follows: TGTGCCAGTAGTATATTCGCGCAGCCCCAGCATTTT.

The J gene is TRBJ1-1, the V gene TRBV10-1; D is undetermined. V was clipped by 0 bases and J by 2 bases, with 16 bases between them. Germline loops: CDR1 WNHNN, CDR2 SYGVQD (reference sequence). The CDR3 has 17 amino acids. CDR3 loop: CASSESRSIRSNTEAFF. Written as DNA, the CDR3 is TGCGCCAGCAGTGAGTCGAGGTCTATCCGGAGTAACACTGAAGCTTTCTTT.

The CDR3 sequence is CASSVTMAVGDSHYGYTF. The DNA of the CDR3 is TGTGCCAGCAGCGTAACTATGGCAGTTGGGGACAGTCACTATGGCTACACCTTC. V is TRBV9 and J is TRBJ1-2, with 7 bases lining up with TRBD1. The CDR3 covers 18 residues. J gave up 3 bases and V 1 base, and 15 bases lay outside the gene matches. CDR1 and CDR2 (germline): SGDLS, YYNGEE. Full variable domain (rest looked up from reference TRBV9 and TRBJ1-2): DSGVTQTPKHLITATGQRVTLRCSPRSGDLSVYWYQQSLDQGLQFLIQYYNGEERAKGNILERFSAQQFPDLHSELNLSSLELGDSALYFCASSVTMAVGDSHYGYTFGSGTRLTVV.

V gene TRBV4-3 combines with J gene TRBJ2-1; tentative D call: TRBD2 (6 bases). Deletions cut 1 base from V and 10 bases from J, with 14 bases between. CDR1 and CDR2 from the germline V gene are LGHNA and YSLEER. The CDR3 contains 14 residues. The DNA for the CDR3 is TGCGCCAGCAGCCAAGGAGCCGGGGCGGGAGAGCAGTTCTTC. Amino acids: CASSQGAGAGEQFF.

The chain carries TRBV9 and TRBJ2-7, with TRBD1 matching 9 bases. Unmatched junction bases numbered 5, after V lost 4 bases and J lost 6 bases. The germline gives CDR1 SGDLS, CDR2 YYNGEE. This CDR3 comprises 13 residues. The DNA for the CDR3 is TGTGCCAGCAGCATCCGGACAGGGGCCGAGCAGTACTTC. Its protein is CASSIRTGAEQYF.

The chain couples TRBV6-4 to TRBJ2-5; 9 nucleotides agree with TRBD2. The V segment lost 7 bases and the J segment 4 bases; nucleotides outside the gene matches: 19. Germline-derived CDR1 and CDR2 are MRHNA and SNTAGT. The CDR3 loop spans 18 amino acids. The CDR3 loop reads CASTGLFRGLAGRETQYF. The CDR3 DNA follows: TGTGCCAGCACCGGTTTATTTCGGGGTCTAGCGGGGAGAGAGACCCAGTACTTC.

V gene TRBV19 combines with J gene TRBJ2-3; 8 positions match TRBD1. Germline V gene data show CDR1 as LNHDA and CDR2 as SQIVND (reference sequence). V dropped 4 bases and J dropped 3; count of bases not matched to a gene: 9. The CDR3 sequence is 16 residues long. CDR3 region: CASSTVVRQGTDTQYF. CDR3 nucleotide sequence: TGTGCCAGTAGTACCGTAGTTAGACAGGGGACAGATACGCAGTATTTT.

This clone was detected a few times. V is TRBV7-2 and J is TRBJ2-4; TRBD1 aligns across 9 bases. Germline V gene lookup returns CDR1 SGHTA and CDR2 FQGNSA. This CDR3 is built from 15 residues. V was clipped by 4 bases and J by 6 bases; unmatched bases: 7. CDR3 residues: CASSSPSDRGNIQYF. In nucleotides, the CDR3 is TGTGCCAGCAGCTCTCCCTCGGACAGGGGAAACATTCAGTACTTC. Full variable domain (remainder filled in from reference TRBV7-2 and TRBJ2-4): GAGVSQSPSNKVTEKGKDVELRCDPISGHTALYWYRQSLGQGLEFLIYFQGNSAPDKSGLPSDRFSAERTGGSVSTLTIQRTQQEDSAVYLCASSSPSDRGNIQYFGAGTRLSVL.